This T cell receptor (beta chain) was found in a study of blood T cell repertoires in COVID-19. Across the study: There were acute and convalescent COVID-19 samples, and they came from the United States, Italy and Spain. T cells, B-cell-depleted T cells, or PBMCs supplied cDNA or gDNA.

Authors' data handling: Estimated nucleated cell counts came from reference gene primer amplification. Profiling relied on immunoSEQ multiplex PCR, and the TCRdb table lists in-frame clones only, not all of them. The V and J calls and the clone size are those of that table, but D and trimming were determined from the DNA. The data contain 150,000 to 180,000 clones, around 84% of them singletons. This clone was seen only a few times. The CDR3 is made up of 13 amino acids. Trimming removed 0 bases from V and 6 bases from J, with 8 bases in between. CDR1 and CDR2 from the germline V gene are LGHNA and YSLEER.

Material: peripheral blood. This receptor was taken from a woman aged 45-65 years with acute or convalescent COVID-19. This chain joins TRBV4-3 and TRBJ1-1, with a weak D call TRBD1 (5 bases). The CDR3 DNA sequence: TGCGCCAGCAGCCAAGAGCGCAGGGCTGAAGCTTTCTTT. This encodes CASSQERRAEAFF.